This TCR beta chain was obtained from a study of post-analysis software for immune sequencing data. Study context: The courses of disease that were included comprised relapsing-remitting, secondary progressive and progressive-relapsing multiple sclerosis. Findings and limits, study-wide: A few TRBV segments occurring more often in patients than controls included TRBV5-6, TRBV5-1 and TRBV20-1. Samples sharing a preparation batch grouped tightly together when assessed by F measure.

The CDR3 consists of 13 residues. Between the trimmed V and J ends, which lost 5 bases and 5 bases, there was a span of 15 bases. Germline CDR1 is DFQATT and CDR2 is SNEGSKA (reference sequence). Turning to this clonotype: Its antigen is still unknown.

Tagging with unique molecular identifiers was a feature of the TCR beta cDNA libraries. TCRdb passed the PCR reads through MiXCR, listing each CDR3 protein once. This table has about 260,000 distinct CDR3 sequences, approximately 34% appearing once. V and J are TRBV20-1 and TRBJ1-1; TRBD1 might be the D (6 bases). This clonotype was obtained from a girl aged 10 to 17 with multiple sclerosis. Sequencing used blood. CDR3 in DNA: TGCAGTGCTCTGGGGGCTCGGGTGACTGAAGCTTTCTTT. Translated: CSALGARVTEAFF.